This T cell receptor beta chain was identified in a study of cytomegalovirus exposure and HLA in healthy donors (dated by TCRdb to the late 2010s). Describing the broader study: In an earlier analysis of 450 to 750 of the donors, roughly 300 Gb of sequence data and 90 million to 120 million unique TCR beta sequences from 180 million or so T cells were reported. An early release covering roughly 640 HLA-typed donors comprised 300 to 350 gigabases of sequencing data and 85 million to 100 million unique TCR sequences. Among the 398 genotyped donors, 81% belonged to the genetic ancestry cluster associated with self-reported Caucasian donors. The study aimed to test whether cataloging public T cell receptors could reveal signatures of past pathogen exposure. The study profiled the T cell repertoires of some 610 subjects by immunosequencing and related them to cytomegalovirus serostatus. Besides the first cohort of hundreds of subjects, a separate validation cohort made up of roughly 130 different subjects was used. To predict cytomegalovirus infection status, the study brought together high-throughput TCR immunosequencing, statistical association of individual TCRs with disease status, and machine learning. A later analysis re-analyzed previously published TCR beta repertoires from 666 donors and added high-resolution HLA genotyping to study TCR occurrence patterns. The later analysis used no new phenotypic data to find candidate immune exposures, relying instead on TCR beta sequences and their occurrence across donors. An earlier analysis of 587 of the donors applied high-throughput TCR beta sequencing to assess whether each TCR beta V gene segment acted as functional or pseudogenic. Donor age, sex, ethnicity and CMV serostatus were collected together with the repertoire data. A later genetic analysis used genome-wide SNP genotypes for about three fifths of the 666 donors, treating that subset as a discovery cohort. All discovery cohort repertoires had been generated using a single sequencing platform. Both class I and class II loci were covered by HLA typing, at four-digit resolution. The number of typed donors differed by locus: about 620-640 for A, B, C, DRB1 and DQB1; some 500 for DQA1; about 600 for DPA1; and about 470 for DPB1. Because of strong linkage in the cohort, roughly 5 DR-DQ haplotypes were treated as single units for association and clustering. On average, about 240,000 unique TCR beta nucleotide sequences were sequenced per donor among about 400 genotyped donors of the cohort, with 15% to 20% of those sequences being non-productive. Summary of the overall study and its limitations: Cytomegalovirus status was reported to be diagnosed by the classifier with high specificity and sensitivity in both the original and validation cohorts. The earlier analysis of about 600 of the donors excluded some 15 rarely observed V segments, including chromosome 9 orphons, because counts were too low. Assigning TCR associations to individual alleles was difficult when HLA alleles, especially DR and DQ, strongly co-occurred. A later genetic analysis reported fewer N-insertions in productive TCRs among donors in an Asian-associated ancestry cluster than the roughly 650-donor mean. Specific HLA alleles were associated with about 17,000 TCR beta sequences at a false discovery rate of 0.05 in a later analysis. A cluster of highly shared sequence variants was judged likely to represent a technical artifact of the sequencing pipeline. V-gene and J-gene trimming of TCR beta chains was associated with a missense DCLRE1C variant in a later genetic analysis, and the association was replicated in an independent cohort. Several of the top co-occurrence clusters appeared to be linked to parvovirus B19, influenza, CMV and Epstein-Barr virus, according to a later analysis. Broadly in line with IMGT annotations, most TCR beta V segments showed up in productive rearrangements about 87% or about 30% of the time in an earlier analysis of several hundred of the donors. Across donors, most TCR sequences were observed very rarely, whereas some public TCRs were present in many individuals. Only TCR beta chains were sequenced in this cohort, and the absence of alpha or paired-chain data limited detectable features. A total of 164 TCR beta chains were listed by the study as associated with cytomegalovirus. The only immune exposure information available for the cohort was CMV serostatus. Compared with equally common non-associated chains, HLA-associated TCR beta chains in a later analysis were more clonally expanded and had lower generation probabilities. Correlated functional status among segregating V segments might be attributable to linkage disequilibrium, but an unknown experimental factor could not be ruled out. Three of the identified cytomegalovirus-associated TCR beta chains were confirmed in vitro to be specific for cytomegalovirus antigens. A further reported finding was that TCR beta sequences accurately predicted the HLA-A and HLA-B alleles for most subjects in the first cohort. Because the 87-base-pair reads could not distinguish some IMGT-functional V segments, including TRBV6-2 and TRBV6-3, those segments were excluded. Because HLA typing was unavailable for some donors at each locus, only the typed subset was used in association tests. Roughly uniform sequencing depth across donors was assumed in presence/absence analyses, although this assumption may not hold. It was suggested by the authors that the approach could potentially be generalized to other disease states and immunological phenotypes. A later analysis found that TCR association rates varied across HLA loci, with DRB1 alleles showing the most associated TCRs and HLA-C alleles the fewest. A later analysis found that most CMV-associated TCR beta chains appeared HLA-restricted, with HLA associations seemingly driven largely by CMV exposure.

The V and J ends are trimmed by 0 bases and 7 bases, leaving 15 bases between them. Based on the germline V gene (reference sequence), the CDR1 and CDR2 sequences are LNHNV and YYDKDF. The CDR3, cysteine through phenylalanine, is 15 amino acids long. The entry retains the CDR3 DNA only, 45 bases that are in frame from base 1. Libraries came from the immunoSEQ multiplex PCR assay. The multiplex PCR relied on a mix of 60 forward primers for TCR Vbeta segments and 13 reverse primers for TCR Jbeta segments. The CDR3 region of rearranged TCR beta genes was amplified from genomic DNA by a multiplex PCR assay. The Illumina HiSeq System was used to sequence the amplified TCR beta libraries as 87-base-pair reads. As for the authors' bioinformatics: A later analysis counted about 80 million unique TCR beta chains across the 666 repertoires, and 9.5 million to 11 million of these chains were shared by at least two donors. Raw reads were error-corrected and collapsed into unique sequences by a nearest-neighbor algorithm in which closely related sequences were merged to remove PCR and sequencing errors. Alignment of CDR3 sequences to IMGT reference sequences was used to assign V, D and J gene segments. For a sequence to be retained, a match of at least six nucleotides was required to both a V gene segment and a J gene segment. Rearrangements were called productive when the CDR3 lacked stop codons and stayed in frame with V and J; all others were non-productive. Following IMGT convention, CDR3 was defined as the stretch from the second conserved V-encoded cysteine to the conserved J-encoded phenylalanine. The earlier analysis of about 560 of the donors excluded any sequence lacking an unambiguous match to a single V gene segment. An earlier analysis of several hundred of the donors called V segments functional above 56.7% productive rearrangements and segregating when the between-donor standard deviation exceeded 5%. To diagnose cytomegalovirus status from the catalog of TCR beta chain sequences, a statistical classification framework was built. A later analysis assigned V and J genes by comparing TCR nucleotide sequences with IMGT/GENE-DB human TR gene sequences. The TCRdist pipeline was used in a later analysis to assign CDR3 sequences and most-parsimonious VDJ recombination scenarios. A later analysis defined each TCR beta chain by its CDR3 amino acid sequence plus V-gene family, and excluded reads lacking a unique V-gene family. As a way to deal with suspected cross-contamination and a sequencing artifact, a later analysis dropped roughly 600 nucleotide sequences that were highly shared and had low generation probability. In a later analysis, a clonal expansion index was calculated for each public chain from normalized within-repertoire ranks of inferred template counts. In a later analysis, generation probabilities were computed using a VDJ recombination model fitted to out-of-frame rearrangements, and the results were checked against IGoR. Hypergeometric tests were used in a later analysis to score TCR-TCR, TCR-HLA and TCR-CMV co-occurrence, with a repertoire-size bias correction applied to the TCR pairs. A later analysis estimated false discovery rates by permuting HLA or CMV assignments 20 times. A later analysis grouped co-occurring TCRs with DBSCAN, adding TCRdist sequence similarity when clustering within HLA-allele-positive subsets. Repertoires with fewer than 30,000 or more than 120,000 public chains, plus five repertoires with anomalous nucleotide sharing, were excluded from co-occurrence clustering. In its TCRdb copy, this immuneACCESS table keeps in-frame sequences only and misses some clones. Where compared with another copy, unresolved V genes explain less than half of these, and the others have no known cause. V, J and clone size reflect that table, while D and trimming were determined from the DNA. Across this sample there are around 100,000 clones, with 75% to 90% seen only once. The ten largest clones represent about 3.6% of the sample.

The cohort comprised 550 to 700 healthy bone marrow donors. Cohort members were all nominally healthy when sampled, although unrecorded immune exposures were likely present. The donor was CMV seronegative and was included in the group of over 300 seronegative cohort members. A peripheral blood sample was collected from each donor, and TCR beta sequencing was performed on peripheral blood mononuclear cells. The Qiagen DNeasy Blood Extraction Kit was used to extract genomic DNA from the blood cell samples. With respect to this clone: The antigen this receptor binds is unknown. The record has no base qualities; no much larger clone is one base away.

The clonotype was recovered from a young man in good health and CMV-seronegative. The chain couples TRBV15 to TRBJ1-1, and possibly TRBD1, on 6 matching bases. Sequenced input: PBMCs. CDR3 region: CATSRDPGRGSEAFF. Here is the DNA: TGTGCCACCAGCAGAGATCCCGGCAGGGGTAGTGAAGCTTTCTTT.